These 28 T cell receptor beta chains were all obtained from the same sample, sequenced in a study of CXCR3-negative and CXCR3-positive naive CD8 T cells. Preparation of TRB cDNA libraries relied on 5' RACE carrying UMI labels. TCRdb reprocessed the 5' RACE reads and reports one entry per CDR3 protein, with no DNA. This table lists about 40,000 distinct CDR3 sequences. Sequencing input: memory CD8+ T cells from blood. The receptors here all came from a human donor in good health. Some clones in this sample may be carry-over from other donors' samples.

The J gene is TRBJ1-2, the V gene TRBV4-2; TCRdb picks TRBD1, but there is no DNA to check that call. From germline, CDR1 is LGHNA and CDR2 YNFKEQ. The CDR3 is made up of 15 amino acids. This chain's CDR3 is CASSHQATGGYGYTF.

The V gene is TRBV28, the J gene TRBJ2-7; as DNA is missing, the TRBD1 call by TCRdb cannot be tested. The CDR3 sequence is 15 residues long. Per the germline V gene, CDR1 is MDHEN and CDR2 is SYDVKM. CDR3 protein: CASSWGGRWSYEQYF.

This chain uses TRBV6-2 or TRBV6-3 with TRBJ1-1. Germline CDR1 and CDR2: MNHEY and SVGEGT. CDR3 length equals 14 residues. CDR3 in amino acids: CASSYSLKSTEAFF.

The genes are TRBV5-6 and TRBJ1-1. Germline V CDR1 and CDR2: SGHDT, YYEEEE. This CDR3 contains 13 residues. CDR3 amino acids: CASSLVSYTEAFF.

The gene calls are TRBV6-2 or TRBV6-3 and TRBJ1-1; TCRdb indicates TRBD1, and absent DNA this call remains unverified. The CDR3 extends over 13 amino acids. Germline V CDR1 and CDR2: MNHEY, SVGEGT. CDR3 in amino acids: CASGDRRNTEAFF.

V and J are TRBV6-2 or TRBV6-3 and TRBJ2-7; TCRdb's D call, TRBD2, is unchecked because there is no DNA. The CDR3 totals 13 residues. The V gene's germline CDR1 is MNHEY and CDR2 SVGEGT. The CDR3 protein is CASSYESLAVQYF.

The chain employs TRBV2 and TRBJ2-1; TCRdb names TRBD1, which stays unverified in the absence of DNA. Germline-derived CDR1 and CDR2 are SNHLY and FYNNEI. This CDR3 comprises 16 residues. Here the CDR3 reads CASSGSRGGSYNEQFF.

This clonotype is medium-sized by frequency. The V call is TRBV11-2, the J call TRBJ2-2; without DNA, the TCRdb call of TRBD2 cannot be checked. The CDR3 runs to 15 residues. Germline loops: CDR1 SGHAT, CDR2 FQNNGV. The CDR3 loop is CASSPDPAYTGELFF.

The chain's CDR3 is CASSQAEGQGSNEQFF. This chain joins TRBV4-3 and TRBJ2-1; the D call from TCRdb, TRBD1, cannot be confirmed without DNA. The CDR3 extends over 16 amino acids. CDR1 LGHNA and CDR2 YSLEER come from the germline V gene.

The chain recombines TRBV7-3 with TRBJ2-1; TCRdb returns TRBD1, unconfirmable since there is no DNA. The CDR3 loop spans 20 amino acids. The germline V gene has CDR1 SGHTA and CDR2 FQGTGA. CDR3 protein: CASSLTSLVYVGGVYNEQFF.

The chain employs TRBV29-1 and TRBJ1-1. Germline V gives CDR1 SQVTM, CDR2 ANQGSEA. CDR3 length: 12 amino acids. The CDR3 spells CSVVGPRAEAFF. Based on the CDR3 plus reference TRBV29-1 and TRBJ1-1, the full variable domain is SAVISQKPSRDICQRGTSLTIQCQVDSQVTMMFWYRQQPGQSLTLIATANQGSEATYESGFVIDKFPISRPNLTFSTLTVSNMSPEDSSIYLCSVVGPRAEAFFGQGTRLTVV.

The chain links TRBV6-4 to TRBJ2-3; the TRBD2 assignment by TCRdb is unverifiable without DNA. CDR1 is MRHNA, CDR2 SNTAGT, per germline. The CDR3 is made up of 14 amino acids. The CDR3 spells CASSADSPTDTQYF.

This chain links TRBV6-2 or TRBV6-3 with TRBJ1-5. The CDR3 loop spans 14 amino acids. CDR1 is MNHEY, CDR2 SVGEGT, per germline. CDR3 region: CASSYTWSNQPQHF.

V usage is TRBV11-2 and J usage is TRBJ1-2; TCRdb proposes TRBD1, but this gene call is untestable without DNA. This CDR3 spans 13 amino acids. Germline values: CDR1 SGHAT, CDR2 FQNNGV. The CDR3 loop is CASSFTGSGGYTF.

This CDR3 is CSVLLPGPWDGYTF. This sequence joins TRBV29-1 and TRBJ1-2; TCRdb's D call, TRBD1, is unchecked because there is no DNA. Per the germline V gene, CDR1 is SQVTM and CDR2 is ANQGSEA. This CDR3 has 14 residues.

This chain joins TRBV27 and TRBJ1-1. The CDR3 covers 15 residues. Germline loops: CDR1 MNHEY, CDR2 SMNVEV (reference sequence). The CDR3 protein is CASSLASWGNTEAFF.

The chain has TRBV29-1 and TRBJ2-7; the D call from TCRdb, TRBD1, cannot be confirmed without DNA. The CDR3 loop spans 13 amino acids. Germline values: CDR1 SQVTM, CDR2 ANQGSEA. CDR3: CSVRTGSSYEQYF.

V gene TRBV15 combines with J gene TRBJ2-7. The CDR3 extends over 13 amino acids. Per the germline V gene, CDR1 is LNHNV and CDR2 is YYDKDF (reference sequence). CDR3 protein: CATSRSGSGEQYF.

The rearrangement joins TRBV21-1 to TRBJ1-3; TCRdb's D call of TRBD1 is untestable without DNA. TRBV21-1 constitutes a pseudogene. The CDR3 loop spans 17 amino acids. The CDR3 loop reads CASTPQGRGLGGNTIYF.

This sequence joins TRBV7-9 and TRBJ1-4. The CDR3 extends over 12 amino acids. Germline V gene lookup returns CDR1 SEHNR and CDR2 FQNEAQ (reference sequence). CDR3 amino acids: CASSPMNEKLFF.

The CDR3 protein is CSVVGSTDQETQYF. The chain recombines TRBV29-1 with TRBJ2-5; TCRdb calls TRBD1, which cannot be checked without DNA. CDR3 size: 14 residues. Germline V CDR1 and CDR2: SQVTM, ANQGSEA.

This clonotype registers medium-sized (0.01 to 0.1%) by frequency. The chain recombines TRBV10-3 with TRBJ2-2; TCRdb outputs TRBD2, but without DNA this stays unchecked. The CDR3 length is 17 residues. Per the germline V gene, CDR1 is ENHRY and CDR2 is SYGVKD. CDR3 in amino acids: CAISESKLAGPTGELFF.

V gene TRBV28 combines with J gene TRBJ2-1; lacking DNA, the TRBD2 call made by TCRdb goes unchecked. CDR1 and CDR2 from the germline V gene are MDHEN and SYDVKM. CDR3 length: 15 residues. The CDR3 region is CASSLTAGAMVEQFF.

This clonotype is labeled medium-sized based on frequency. V usage is TRBV29-1 and J usage is TRBJ1-1. Germline assignment: CDR1 SQVTM and CDR2 ANQGSEA. This CDR3 is built from 13 residues. The CDR3 spells CSVDGWGRTEAFF.

The chain uses TRBV7-2 and TRBJ1-1. Germline V lookup: CDR1 SGHTA, CDR2 FQGNSA. The CDR3 contains 15 residues. CDR3 amino acids: CASSLAVGVGTEAFF.

The chain couples TRBV4-2 to TRBJ1-1. CDR3 size: 16 residues. Germline loops: CDR1 LGHNA, CDR2 YNFKEQ. The CDR3: CASSQDGRQPYTEAFF.

The genes are TRBV11-2 and TRBJ2-7; TCRdb selects TRBD1, and the lack of DNA leaves this call unchecked. Germline CDR1 SGHAT, CDR2 FQNNGV. The CDR3 is 14 residues long. This CDR3 is CASSSRGNHYEQYF.

This clonotype is identified as large from frequency. This chain connects TRBV2 to TRBJ2-1; TCRdb picks TRBD1, but there is no DNA to check that call. Germline V CDR1 and CDR2: SNHLY, FYNNEI. This CDR3 comprises 14 residues. The CDR3 here is CASRIRGSHNEQFF.